This TCR beta chain was documented in a study of blood T cell repertoires in COVID-19. For the study at large: COVID-19 samples from acute and convalescent phases originated in the United States, Italy and Spain.

How the authors handled the data: Amplifying reference gene primers gave estimates of nucleated cell counts. TCRdb keeps only in-frame clones here, not all; method: immunoSEQ multiplex PCR. That table supplies the V and J calls and clone size; D and trimming were determined from the DNA. The repertoire consists of fewer than 200,000 clones, with around 84% occurring once and the leading ten covering 12% to 15%. The CDR3 runs to 14 residues. Germline-derived CDR1 and CDR2 are SGHRS and YFSETQ. V trimming: 2 bases; J trimming: 0 bases; junction bases outside the gene matches: 0. Individuals drawn from 24 US areas were roughly 18 to 89 years old. Categorization into cohorts depended on clinical history that participants reported.

V and J are TRBV5-1 and TRBJ2-3; the match to TRBD2 covers 7 bases. The sample consisted of PBMCs or T cells enriched from blood (not recorded which). The origin of this receptor is a man aged 50 or older who had recovered from COVID-19. CDR3 in DNA: TGCGCCAGCAGCTTTAGCGGGAGCACAGATACGCAGTATTTT. This encodes CASSFSGSTDTQYF.